This T cell receptor beta chain was retrieved from a study of shared clonotypes between healthy human individuals. Sequenced by immunoSEQ multiplex PCR; TCRdb stores in-frame clones only, minus some. The profile covers about 2 million clones, with 85% to 95% appearing a single time and more than 0.1% taken by the ten largest. The CDR3 runs to 16 residues. V lost 0 bases and J 3 bases, leaving 16 bases between the germline ends. Germline CDR1 is SGHRS and CDR2 is YFSETQ. Sequencing was performed on naive CD4+ T cells sorted from blood. The subset is: CD45RA+ positively selected. This TCR was sampled from a man between 18 and 29 years old in good health. The V call is TRBV5-1, the J call TRBJ2-7, with D perhaps matching TRBD1 (5 bases). Here the CDR3 reads CASSLGTGAILYEQYF. The CDR3 nucleotides are TGCGCCAGCAGCTTGGGCACAGGAGCAATCCTCTACGAGCAGTACTTC. The whole variable domain, remainder taken from reference TRBV5-1 and TRBJ2-7, is KAGVTQTPRYLIKTRGQQVTLSCSPISGHRSVSWYQQTPGQGLQFLFEYFSETQRNKGNFPGRFSGRQFSNSRSEMNVSTLELGDSALYLCASSLGTGAILYEQYFGPGTRLTVT.